A selection of T cell receptor beta chains follows, all from one sample in a study of siplizumab effects on memory and regulatory T cells. Only in-frame clones appear in the TCRdb table, and some are missing; sequencing was by immunoSEQ multiplex PCR. The table has about 120,000 clones, around 94% seen once. Specimen: non-Treg CD4+ T cells sorted from blood. The receptors shown here come from a human donor in good health. Each CDR3 is given with its conserved first and last residue. D genes are given only for firm matches. Expanded clones get a size class; other rows say once, few or many, or leave the size out.

v_call: TRBV10-3; d_call: -; j_call: TRBJ1-2; clone_size: once; cdr3_aa: CAISQGAAPGGYTF; cdr3_nt: TGTGCCATCAGCCAAGGGGCCGCACCTGGGGGGTACACCTTC
v_call: TRBV5-1; d_call: -; j_call: TRBJ2-3; clone_size: -; cdr3_aa: CATQTGPSTDTQYF; cdr3_nt: TGCGCCACCCAGACAGGCCCCAGCACAGATACGCAGTATTTT
v_call: TRBV2; d_call: -; j_call: TRBJ1-2; clone_size: -; cdr3_aa: CASTPGPLNYGYTF; cdr3_nt: TGTGCCAGTACACCCGGACCTTTGAACTATGGCTACACCTTC
v_call: TRBV10-2; d_call: -; j_call: TRBJ2-3; clone_size: -; cdr3_aa: CASTPHTVQYF; cdr3_nt: TGCGCCAGCACCCCTCATACGGTTCAGTATTTT
v_call: TRBV5-1; d_call: TRBD2; j_call: TRBJ2-3; clone_size: -; cdr3_aa: CASSQAGGPGTDTQYF; cdr3_nt: TGCGCCAGCAGCCAAGCGGGGGGGCCGGGCACAGATACGCAGTATTTT
v_call: TRBV6-5; d_call: -; j_call: TRBJ2-7; clone_size: -; cdr3_aa: CASSYSKASGYEQYF; cdr3_nt: TGTGCCAGCAGTTACTCGAAGGCCAGCGGCTACGAGCAGTACTTC
v_call: TRBV7-2; d_call: -; j_call: TRBJ2-3; clone_size: -; cdr3_aa: CASSPSGSTDTQYF; cdr3_nt: TGTGCCAGCAGCCCCAGCGGGAGCACAGATACGCAGTATTTT
v_call: TRBV27; d_call: -; j_call: TRBJ1-4; clone_size: -; cdr3_aa: CASSSMPGGRTNEKLFF; cdr3_nt: TGTGCCAGCAGTTCAATGCCTGGGGGCCGGACTAATGAAAAACTGTTTTTT
v_call: TRBV6-5; d_call: -; j_call: TRBJ1-2; clone_size: -; cdr3_aa: CASISFTNGDYGYTF; cdr3_nt: TGTGCCAGCATTAGCTTCACAAACGGGGACTATGGCTACACCTTC
v_call: TRBV6-1; d_call: -; j_call: TRBJ2-1; clone_size: once; cdr3_aa: CASSESRSRGVRNEQFF; cdr3_nt: TGTGCCAGCAGTGAAAGCAGGTCCAGGGGGGTACGGAATGAGCAGTTCTTC
v_call: TRBV11-2; d_call: TRBD1; j_call: TRBJ1-2; clone_size: -; cdr3_aa: CASRGLSKRQGNIYGYTF; cdr3_nt: TGTGCCAGCAGGGGCCTTTCTAAGCGACAGGGCAACATCTATGGCTACACCTTC
v_call: TRBV27; d_call: TRBD2; j_call: TRBJ2-1; clone_size: -; cdr3_aa: CASSSGLAGGPEQFF; cdr3_nt: TGTGCCAGCAGTTCTGGACTAGCGGGAGGGCCTGAGCAGTTCTTC
v_call: TRBV28; d_call: -; j_call: TRBJ2-1; clone_size: -; cdr3_aa: CASSQILAAGGDEQFF; cdr3_nt: TGTGCCAGCAGTCAGATCCTAGCGGCAGGGGGCGATGAGCAGTTCTTC
v_call: TRBV5-1; d_call: TRBD2; j_call: TRBJ2-2; clone_size: -; cdr3_aa: CASSLKRDGGELFF; cdr3_nt: TGCGCCAGCAGCTTAAAGCGGGACGGCGGGGAGCTGTTTTTT
v_call: TRBV5-1; d_call: TRBD2; j_call: TRBJ2-7; clone_size: -; cdr3_aa: CASRLLAGGSYEQYF; cdr3_nt: TGCGCCAGCAGGTTACTAGCGGGCGGCTCCTACGAGCAGTACTTC
v_call: TRBV28; d_call: -; j_call: TRBJ1-2; clone_size: once; cdr3_aa: CASSSSMVVAGYTF; cdr3_nt: TGTGCCAGCAGTTCGTCGATGGTAGTGGCGGGCTACACCTTC
v_call: TRBV10-3; d_call: -; j_call: TRBJ1-5; clone_size: -; cdr3_aa: CAISERENNQPQHF; cdr3_nt: TGTGCCATCAGTGAGAGGGAGAACAATCAGCCCCAGCATTTT
v_call: TRBV6-5; d_call: -; j_call: TRBJ2-7; clone_size: -; cdr3_aa: CASWDHYYEQYF; cdr3_nt: TGTGCCAGCTGGGACCACTACTACGAGCAGTACTTC
v_call: TRBV25-1; d_call: -; j_call: TRBJ2-7; clone_size: -; cdr3_aa: CASSEAGGVMRQYF; cdr3_nt: TGTGCCAGCAGTGAGGCAGGGGGGGTTATGAGACAGTACTTC
v_call: TRBV6-5; d_call: TRBD1; j_call: TRBJ2-3; clone_size: -; cdr3_aa: CASRRDRGTDTQYF; cdr3_nt: TGTGCCAGCCGCCGGGACAGGGGCACAGATACGCAGTATTTT
v_call: TRBV2; d_call: -; j_call: TRBJ1-2; clone_size: -; cdr3_aa: CASTVEGLYGYTF; cdr3_nt: TGTGCCAGCACGGTAGAGGGCCTTTATGGCTACACCTTC
v_call: TRBV21-1; d_call: -; j_call: TRBJ2-5; clone_size: -; cdr3_aa: CASSNSYQETQYF; cdr3_nt: TGTGCCAGCAGCAACTCGTACCAAGAGACCCAGTACTTC
v_call: TRBV6-1; d_call: -; j_call: TRBJ2-2; clone_size: -; cdr3_aa: CASSLQIPNTGELFF; cdr3_nt: TGTGCCAGCAGCCTGCAGATCCCAAACACCGGGGAGCTGTTTTTT
v_call: TRBV7-2; d_call: -; j_call: TRBJ1-3; clone_size: -; cdr3_aa: CASSPWVVSGNTIYF; cdr3_nt: TGTGCCAGCAGCCCCTGGGTGGTCTCTGGAAACACCATATATTTT
v_call: TRBV11-1; d_call: -; j_call: TRBJ2-1; clone_size: once; cdr3_aa: CASSLGLSDEQFF; cdr3_nt: TGTGCCAGCAGCTTAGGACTCTCCGATGAGCAGTTCTTC
v_call: TRBV4-1; d_call: TRBD1; j_call: TRBJ2-1; clone_size: -; cdr3_aa: CASSQLPQGRGGVDEQFF; cdr3_nt: TGCGCCAGCAGCCAACTGCCACAGGGGCGTGGCGGCGTCGATGAGCAGTTCTTC
v_call: TRBV5-6; d_call: TRBD1; j_call: TRBJ1-1; clone_size: -; cdr3_aa: CASSYRQGDTEAFF; cdr3_nt: TGTGCCAGCAGCTACCGACAGGGGGACACTGAAGCTTTCTTT
v_call: TRBV10-3; d_call: TRBD1; j_call: TRBJ2-3; clone_size: -; cdr3_aa: CAITKGTTGAPPTDTQYF; cdr3_nt: TGTGCCATCACAAAGGGGACGACAGGGGCCCCCCCCACAGATACGCAGTATTTT
v_call: TRBV10-3; d_call: TRBD1; j_call: TRBJ1-1; clone_size: -; cdr3_aa: CATTLEGARTEAFF; cdr3_nt: TGTGCCACCACCCTCGAGGGGGCGCGGACTGAAGCTTTCTTT
v_call: TRBV19; d_call: -; j_call: TRBJ1-5; clone_size: -; cdr3_aa: CASTNPGVKLQPQHF; cdr3_nt: TGTGCCAGTACCAATCCGGGGGTAAAGTTACAGCCCCAGCATTTT
v_call: TRBV2; d_call: -; j_call: TRBJ1-4; clone_size: -; cdr3_aa: CASSGTGATNEKLFF; cdr3_nt: TGTGCCAGCAGTGGTACGGGGGCAACTAATGAAAAACTGTTTTTT
v_call: TRBV6-5; d_call: -; j_call: TRBJ2-3; clone_size: -; cdr3_aa: CASSFGWGADTQYF; cdr3_nt: TGTGCCAGCAGTTTCGGATGGGGCGCAGATACGCAGTATTTT
v_call: TRBV6-5; d_call: -; j_call: TRBJ1-1; clone_size: -; cdr3_aa: CASSSPSGGRTEAFF; cdr3_nt: TGTGCCAGCAGTTCCCCGAGTGGGGGTAGGACTGAAGCTTTCTTT
v_call: TRBV5-4; d_call: -; j_call: TRBJ2-2; clone_size: -; cdr3_aa: CASSGGTDNTGELFF; cdr3_nt: TGTGCCAGCTCAGGAGGGACAGACAACACCGGGGAGCTGTTTTTT
v_call: TRBV4-1; d_call: -; j_call: TRBJ2-7; clone_size: -; cdr3_aa: CASSQAGRGAGEQYF; cdr3_nt: TGCGCCAGCAGCCAAGCGGGCAGGGGGGCGGGCGAGCAGTACTTC
v_call: TRBV5-1; d_call: TRBD2; j_call: TRBJ2-1; clone_size: -; cdr3_aa: CASSFRLAGDNEQFF; cdr3_nt: TGCGCCAGCAGCTTTCGACTAGCGGGAGACAATGAGCAGTTCTTC
v_call: TRBV30; d_call: TRBD2; j_call: TRBJ2-7; clone_size: -; cdr3_aa: CAWSVSSGRVEQYF; cdr3_nt: TGTGCCTGGAGTGTTTCTAGCGGGAGAGTTGAGCAGTACTTC
v_call: TRBV6-5; d_call: TRBD1; j_call: TRBJ1-5; clone_size: once; cdr3_aa: CASSVRGQSNQPQHF; cdr3_nt: TGTGCCAGCAGTGTAAGGGGACAGAGCAATCAGCCCCAGCATTTT
v_call: TRBV27; d_call: -; j_call: TRBJ1-1; clone_size: -; cdr3_aa: CASSLSGRTEAFF; cdr3_nt: TGTGCCAGCAGTTTAAGCGGGCGCACTGAAGCTTTCTTT